This T cell receptor (beta chain) was retrieved from a study of tumor and adjacent non-tumor tissue in lung cancer. Looking at the study overall: Each sample yielded 4 million to 4.5 million productive TCRbeta reads on average.

Germline assignment: CDR1 SGHVS and CDR2 FQNEAQ. CDR3 length equals 14 residues. A modified ARM-PCR protocol with three rounds of nested PCR amplified TCRbeta. TCRdb re-called the multiplex PCR reads through MiXCR, storing one row per CDR3 protein. Of approximately 53,000 distinct CDR3 sequences in the sample, 70% to 80% were seen once. For this clonotype: Germline is not matched at one junction end, which may reflect a read error.

No cell sorting was done before RNA was extracted from the tissue. This non-tumor lung sample came from over 3 cm beyond the tumor edge. Source material: distant non-tumor lung tissue. This sequence originates from a woman in her sixties with non-small cell lung cancer. This chain links TRBV7-8 with TRBJ2-7; 9 bases are a match to TRBD1. CDR3 nucleotides: TGTGCCAGCAGCTTAGGGACAGGGGAAACCGAGCACTACTTC. Its protein product is CASSLGTGETEHYF.